This entry features one T cell receptor (beta chain) sequence. Its antigen is currently not known. No much larger clone exists at a distance of one base, and base qualities are not known. This sample was included in a study of blood T cell repertoires in COVID-19 (dated by TCRdb to about 2020). Context from the whole study: The collaborator samples originated in the United States, Italy and Spain and spanned the acute and convalescent phases of COVID-19. The material from the prospective study consisted of cDNA or gDNA derived from T cells, B-cell-depleted T cells, or PBMCs. Subjects who had been exposed to COVID-19, were actively infected with it, or had recovered from it provided the deeply sampled blood TCRbeta repertoires that made up the dataset. The repertoires were released in a freely available public database intended as a resource for research on the immune response to SARS-CoV-2. The samples were drawn from two sources: the first 160 participants of the ongoing ImmuneRACE study, and 1,000 to 1,500 subjects contributed by 6 global collaborators. A de-identified subject ID, COVID-19 status, age in years and sex were almost always included in the sample metadata. HLA class I and class II types, where available, came from metadata supplied by the sample provider rather than from assay-based typing.

The paper's findings and limits, for the study overall: How much clinical and demographic metadata was included differed by source and by participant, and the metadata was provided uncurated.

The immunoSEQ Assay, a bias-controlled multiplex PCR, was used to amplify TCRbeta CDR3 regions from genomic DNA. The published analysis was carried out like this. The number of nucleated cells in each sample was estimated from the amplification of reference gene primers within the assay. Sequence reads were collapsed and filtered to measure the absolute abundance of every unique TCRbeta CDR3 rearrangement. For each sample, productive Simpson clonality was calculated as the square root of Simpson's diversity index over productive rearrangements. TCRdb's version of the immuneACCESS table is confined to in-frame rearrangements and falls short of the full clone set. An unresolved V gene accounts for under half of the shortfall where checked; the remainder is of unknown origin. V and J calls and clone size are those listed in that table; D and trimming were worked out from the DNA. For this sample there are 150,000 to 200,000 clones; around three quarters appear just once. The top ten hold 17% of the sample.

Enrolling through a virtual design, the prospective study's participants ranged in age from about 18 to 89 years and lived across 24 United States geographic areas. To assign participants to cohorts, the prospective study relied on clinical history that participants themselves reported in a screening survey and a study questionnaire. Each participant in the prospective study had whole blood, serum and a nasopharyngeal or oropharyngeal swab collected by mobile phlebotomists. Prospective study participants could optionally give additional blood draws and questionnaires over an approximately two-month period. Before DNA extraction, blood samples from the prospective study were shipped at room temperature or frozen. Trimming costs V 1 base and J 7 bases, and their ends lie 13 bases apart. CDR1 and CDR2 are read off the germline V gene as SGHVS and FQNEAQ. The CDR3 measures 14 amino acids from cysteine to phenylalanine. The CDR3 DNA has 42 bases and is translated from base 1.

Sequencing input: PBMCs or T cells enriched from blood (not recorded which). The receptor comes from a woman aged 45-59 years with acute COVID-19. In this chain, TRBV7-8 is recombined with TRBJ1-1; the D gene cannot be named for sure. The sequenced DNA: TGTGCCAGCAGCTTAGGTGCCGGTCGCCTTGAAGCTTTCTTT. This translates into CASSLGAGRLEAFF.